These 9 T cell receptor beta chains share one sample of origin, sequenced in a study of vaccination and CD4 T cells after COVID-19. One entry per CDR3 protein results from TCRdb running MiXCR on the PCR reads. The sample includes over 15,000 distinct CDR3 sequences, less than 75% of them seen just once. The specimen comprised CD4+ T cells from blood, sampled after SARS-CoV-2 vaccination. Receptors were obtained from a human donor who had recovered from COVID-19.

The V gene is TRBV5-1, the J gene TRBJ2-3, with D possibly TRBD1 on 6 matching bases. CDR3 length: 14 residues. Trimming pared 0 bases from V and 3 bases from J, leaving 8 bases between. CDR1 SGHRS and CDR2 YFSETQ come from the germline V gene. CDR3 coding DNA: TGCGCCAGCAGCTTGGGAGGACAGACAGATACGCAGTATTTT. Translation gives CASSLGGQTDTQYF. Supplemented by reference TRBV5-1 and TRBJ2-3, the full variable domain reads KAGVTQTPRYLIKTRGQQVTLSCSPISGHRSVSWYQQTPGQGLQFLFEYFSETQRNKGNFPGRFSGRQFSNSRSEMNVSTLELGDSALYLCASSLGGQTDTQYFGPGTRLTVL.

The chain uses TRBV7-2 and TRBJ2-3, with TRBD2 identical over 7 bases. This CDR3 contains 15 residues. The germline gives CDR1 SGHTA, CDR2 FQGNSA. Trimming cost V 7 bases and J 3 bases; bases outside gene matches: 10. This chain's CDR3 is CASTITSARTDTQYF. CDR3 coding DNA: TGTGCCAGCACCATTACTAGCGCGCGTACAGATACGCAGTATTTT.

This clonotype was seen a few times. The chain joins TRBV6-1 to TRBJ1-5; 9 bases are a match to TRBD1. There are 14 residues in the CDR3. Losses at the gene ends were 5 bases for V and 5 bases for J; bases not matched to a gene: 4. CDR1 MNHNS and CDR2 SASEGT come from the germline V gene. In DNA, the CDR3 is TGTGCCAGCAGTCTAACAGGGGGCTATCAGCCCCAGCATTTT. Its protein is CASSLTGGYQPQHF.

This clonotype was counted a few times. J is TRBJ2-7 and V is TRBV7-2; 9 bases line up with TRBD1. Germline loops: CDR1 SGHTA, CDR2 FQGNSA. The junction had 3 bases not matched to a gene; V was cut back by 3 bases and J by 3 bases. This CDR3 is built from 14 residues. The CDR3, as DNA: TGTGCCAGCAGCTTGGACAGGGGATACTACGAGCAGTACTTC. This codes for CASSLDRGYYEQYF.

The chain is built from TRBV10-1 and TRBJ2-1; TRBD2 agrees at 14 bases. The germline CDR1 and CDR2 sequences are WNHNN and SYGVQD (reference sequence). Trimming cost V 10 bases and J 2 bases; bases outside gene matches: 10. The CDR3 is made up of 17 amino acids. CDR3 DNA sequence: TGCGCCAACCCGGGACTAGCGGGAGAGGGGGCCTACAATGAGCAGTTCTTC. It yields the protein CANPGLAGEGAYNEQFF.

This clonotype has only a few counts. The J gene is TRBJ1-2, the V gene TRBV27; D is unresolved. The CDR3 runs 13 residues. The V and J ends lost 6 bases and 2 bases respectively, with 10 bases between them. In germline, CDR1 is MNHEY, CDR2 SMNVEV (reference sequence). CDR3 protein: CASSLRENYGYTF. CDR3 nucleotides: TGTGCCAGCAGCCTAAGGGAGAACTATGGCTACACCTTC.

J is TRBJ2-3 and V is TRBV28; perhaps TRBD2 as D (7 bases). The ends were cut back, 6 bases at V and 6 bases at J, with 19 bases in the middle. Germline CDR1 MDHEN, CDR2 SYDVKM. The CDR3 length is 15 residues. DNA for the CDR3: TGTGCCAGCAGCACCACCCTTAGGGGGGGGGATACGCAGTATTTT. Protein product: CASSTTLRGGDTQYF. Together with reference TRBV28 and TRBJ2-3, the CDR3 gives the full variable domain: DVKVTQSSRYLVKRTGEKVFLECVQDMDHENMFWYRQDPGLGLRLIYFSYDVKMKEKGDIPEGYSVSREKKERFSLILESASTNQTSMYLCASSTTLRGGDTQYFGPGTRLTVL.

The gene calls are TRBV23-1 and TRBJ1-5, with D hard to call. TRBV23-1 is an ORF, with its function uncertain. CDR3 length: 18 amino acids. The V end was cut by 0 bases, the J end by 0 bases, with 15 bases between. The CDR3 reads CASSQSGKGNYSNQPQHF. The CDR3 DNA follows: TGCGCCAGCAGTCAATCGGGGAAGGGAAATTATAGCAATCAGCCCCAGCATTTT.

This clonotype came up a few times. The chain recombines TRBV12-3 or TRBV12-4 with TRBJ2-5; 9 bases line up with TRBD2. V shed 2 bases and J 1 base; nucleotides not matched to a gene: 2. This CDR3 comprises 15 residues. This CDR3 reads CASSLFSGSQETQYF. The CDR3 DNA reads TGTGCCAGCAGTTTATTTAGCGGGAGCCAAGAGACCCAGTACTTC.